This TCR beta chain was identified during a study of T cells in Graves' hyperthyroidism and ophthalmopathy. Researchers took RNA transcripts and amplified the TCR beta CDR3 regions from them. The HTBI primer set was used in a first-round RT-PCR of the TCR CDR3. In TCRdb, the multiplex PCR reads were re-called with MiXCR into one record per CDR3 protein. The sample has around 490,000 distinct CDR3 sequences, less than 20% seen once; the top ten hold about 50%. V lost 3 bases to trimming and J lost 2 bases; unmatched junction nucleotides: 5. Germline CDR1 is DFQATT and CDR2 is SNEGSKA (reference sequence). The CDR3 length is 15 residues.

Sequenced material: blood. The chain is built from TRBV20-1 and TRBJ2-7; 12 bases align to TRBD2. This receptor was taken from a man aged 35 to 55 with Graves' ophthalmopathy. CDR3 in DNA: TGCAGTGCTAGCCTTACTAGCGGGGGGACCTACGAGCAGTACTTC. Protein: CSASLTSGGTYEQYF.